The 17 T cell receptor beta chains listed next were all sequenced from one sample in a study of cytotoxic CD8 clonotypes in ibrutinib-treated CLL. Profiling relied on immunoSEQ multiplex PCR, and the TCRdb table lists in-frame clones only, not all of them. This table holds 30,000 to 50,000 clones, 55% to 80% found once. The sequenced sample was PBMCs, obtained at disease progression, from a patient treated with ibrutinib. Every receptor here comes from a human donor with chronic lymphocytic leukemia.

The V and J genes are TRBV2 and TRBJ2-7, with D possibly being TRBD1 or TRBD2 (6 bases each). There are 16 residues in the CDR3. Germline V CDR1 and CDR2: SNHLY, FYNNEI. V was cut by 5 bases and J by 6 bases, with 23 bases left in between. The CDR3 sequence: CASSTEGGPDGGEQYF. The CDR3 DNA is TGTGCCAGCAGTACTGAAGGGGGGCCCGATGGCGGCGAGCAGTACTTC. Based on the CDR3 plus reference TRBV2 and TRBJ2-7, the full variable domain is EPEVTQTPSHQVTQMGQEVILRCVPISNHLYFYWYRQILGQKVEFLVSFYNNEISEKSEIFDDQFSVERPDGSNFTLKIRSTKLEDSAMYFCASSTEGGPDGGEQYFGPGTRLTVT.

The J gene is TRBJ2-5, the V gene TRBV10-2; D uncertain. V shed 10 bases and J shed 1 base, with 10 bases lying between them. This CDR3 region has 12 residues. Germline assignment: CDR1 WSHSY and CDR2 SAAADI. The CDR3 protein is CATVGSQETQYF. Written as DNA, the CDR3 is TGCGCCACCGTAGGAAGCCAAGAGACCCAGTACTTC.

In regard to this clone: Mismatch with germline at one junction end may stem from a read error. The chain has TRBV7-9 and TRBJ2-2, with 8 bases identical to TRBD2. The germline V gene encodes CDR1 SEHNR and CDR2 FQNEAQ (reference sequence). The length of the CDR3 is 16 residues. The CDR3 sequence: CASSFPSGSNTGELFF. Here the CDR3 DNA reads TGTGCCAGCAGCTTTCCTAGCGGGTCGAACACCGGGGAGCTATTTTTT.

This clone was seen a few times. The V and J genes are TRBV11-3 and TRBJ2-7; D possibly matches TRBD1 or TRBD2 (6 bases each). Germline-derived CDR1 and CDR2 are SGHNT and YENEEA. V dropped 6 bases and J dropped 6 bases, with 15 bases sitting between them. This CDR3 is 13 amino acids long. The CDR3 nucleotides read TGTGCCAGCAGTTATATTTCGGGGGCCGAGCAGTACTTC. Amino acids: CASSYISGAEQYF. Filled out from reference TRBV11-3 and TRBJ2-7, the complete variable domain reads EAGVVQSPRYKIIEKKQPVAFWCNPISGHNTLYWYLQNLGQGPELLIRYENEEAVDDSQLPKDRFSAERLKGVDSTLKIQPAELGDSAVYLCASSYISGAEQYFGPGTRLTVT.

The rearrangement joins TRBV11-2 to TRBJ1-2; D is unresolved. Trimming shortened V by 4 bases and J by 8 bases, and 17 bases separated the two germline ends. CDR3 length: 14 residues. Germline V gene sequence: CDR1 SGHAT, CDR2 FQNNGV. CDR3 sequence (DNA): TGTGCCAGCAGCTCTCCCGGGGAGCCTTACGGCTACACCTTC. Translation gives CASSSPGEPYGYTF.

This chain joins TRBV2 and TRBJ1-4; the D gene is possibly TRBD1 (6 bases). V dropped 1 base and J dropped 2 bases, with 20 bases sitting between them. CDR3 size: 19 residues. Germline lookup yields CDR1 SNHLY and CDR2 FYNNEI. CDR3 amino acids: CASSEGRKAGVHTNEKLFF. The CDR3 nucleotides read TGTGCCAGCAGTGAAGGAAGGAAGGCAGGGGTCCACACTAATGAAAAACTGTTTTTT. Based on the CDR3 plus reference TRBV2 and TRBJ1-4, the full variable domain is EPEVTQTPSHQVTQMGQEVILRCVPISNHLYFYWYRQILGQKVEFLVSFYNNEISEKSEIFDDQFSVERPDGSNFTLKIRSTKLEDSAMYFCASSEGRKAGVHTNEKLFFGSGTQLSVL.

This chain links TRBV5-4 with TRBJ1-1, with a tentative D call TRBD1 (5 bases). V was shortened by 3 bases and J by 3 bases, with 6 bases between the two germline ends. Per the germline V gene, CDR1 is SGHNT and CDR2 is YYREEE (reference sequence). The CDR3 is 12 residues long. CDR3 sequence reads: CASSWDHTEAFF. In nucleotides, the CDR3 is TGTGCCAGCAGCTGGGACCACACTGAAGCTTTCTTT. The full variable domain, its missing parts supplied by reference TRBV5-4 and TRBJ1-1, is ETGVTQSPTHLIKTRGQQVTLRCSSQSGHNTVSWYQQALGQGPQFIFQYYREEENGRGNFPPRFSGLQFPNYSSELNVNALELDDSALYLCASSWDHTEAFFGQGTRLTVV.

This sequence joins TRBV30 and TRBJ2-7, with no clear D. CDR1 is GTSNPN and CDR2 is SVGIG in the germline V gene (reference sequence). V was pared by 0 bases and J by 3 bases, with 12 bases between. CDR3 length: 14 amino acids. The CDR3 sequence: CAWSVRPQNYEQYF. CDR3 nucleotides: TGTGCCTGGAGTGTACGCCCTCAGAACTACGAGCAGTACTTC.

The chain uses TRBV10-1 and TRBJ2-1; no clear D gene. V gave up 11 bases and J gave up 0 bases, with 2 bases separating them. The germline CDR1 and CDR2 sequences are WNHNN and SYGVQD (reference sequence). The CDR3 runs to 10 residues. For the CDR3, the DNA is TGCGCCGCCTCCTACAATGAGCAGTTCTTC. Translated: CAASYNEQFF.

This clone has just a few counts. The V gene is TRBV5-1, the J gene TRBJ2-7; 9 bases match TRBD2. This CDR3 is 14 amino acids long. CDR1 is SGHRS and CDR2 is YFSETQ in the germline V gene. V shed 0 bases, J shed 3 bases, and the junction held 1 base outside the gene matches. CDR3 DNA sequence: TGCGCCAGCAGCTTGGGACTAGCGGTCTACGAGCAGTACTTC. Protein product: CASSLGLAVYEQYF.

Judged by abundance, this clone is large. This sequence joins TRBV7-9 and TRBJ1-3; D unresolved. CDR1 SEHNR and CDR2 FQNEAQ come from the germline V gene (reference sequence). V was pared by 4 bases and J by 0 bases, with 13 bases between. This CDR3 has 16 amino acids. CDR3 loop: CASSSGPVFSGNTIYF. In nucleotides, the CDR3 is TGTGCCAGCAGCTCCGGACCTGTATTCTCTGGAAACACCATATATTTT.

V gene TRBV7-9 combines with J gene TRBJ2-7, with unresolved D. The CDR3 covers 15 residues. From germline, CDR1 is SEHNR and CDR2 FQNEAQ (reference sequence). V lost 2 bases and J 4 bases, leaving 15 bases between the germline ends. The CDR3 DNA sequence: TGTGCCAGCAGCTTATACGGTTCCGGAAATTACGAGCAGTACTTC. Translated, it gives CASSLYGSGNYEQYF.

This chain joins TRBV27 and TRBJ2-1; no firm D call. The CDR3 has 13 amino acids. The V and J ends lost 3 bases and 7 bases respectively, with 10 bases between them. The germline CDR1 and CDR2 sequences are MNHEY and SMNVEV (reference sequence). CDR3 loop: CASSFGPVNEQFF. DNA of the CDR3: TGTGCCAGCAGTTTTGGACCCGTGAATGAGCAGTTCTTC.

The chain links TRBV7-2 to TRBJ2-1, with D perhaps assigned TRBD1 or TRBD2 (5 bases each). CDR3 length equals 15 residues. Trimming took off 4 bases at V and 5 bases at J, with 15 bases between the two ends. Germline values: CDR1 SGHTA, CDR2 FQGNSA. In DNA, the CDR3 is TGTGCCAGCAGCTCCGAGGGGTTAGGGAACAATGAGCAGTTCTTC. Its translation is CASSSEGLGNNEQFF.

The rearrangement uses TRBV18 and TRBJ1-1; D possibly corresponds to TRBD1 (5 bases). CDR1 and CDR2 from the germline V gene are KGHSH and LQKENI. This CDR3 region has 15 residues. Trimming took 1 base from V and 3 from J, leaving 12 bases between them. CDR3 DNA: TGTGCCAGCTCACCACTCGGGCAGGGTTACACTGAAGCTTTCTTT. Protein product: CASSPLGQGYTEAFF. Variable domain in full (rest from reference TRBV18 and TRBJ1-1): NAGVMQNPRHLVRRRGQEARLRCSPMKGHSHVYWYRQLPEEGLKFMVYLQKENIIDESGMPKERFSAEFPKEGPSILRIQQVVRGDSAAYFCASSPLGQGYTEAFFGQGTRLTVV.

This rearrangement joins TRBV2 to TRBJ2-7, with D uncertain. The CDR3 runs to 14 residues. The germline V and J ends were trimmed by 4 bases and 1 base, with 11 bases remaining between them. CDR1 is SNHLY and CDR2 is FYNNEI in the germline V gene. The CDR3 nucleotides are TGTGCCAGCAGTGTAGCTTCTAGTTCCTACGAGCAGTACTTC. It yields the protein CASSVASSSYEQYF.

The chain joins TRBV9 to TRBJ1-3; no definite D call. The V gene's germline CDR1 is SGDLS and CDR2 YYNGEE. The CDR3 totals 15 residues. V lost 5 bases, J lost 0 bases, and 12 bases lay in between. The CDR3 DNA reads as TGTGCCAGCAGACCTGACCGACCCTCTGGAAACACCATATATTTT. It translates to CASRPDRPSGNTIYF.